This is a list of T cell receptor beta chains from one sample in a study of human T cells and chemical hapten exposure. TCRdb ran MiXCR on the RACE reads and lists one entry per CDR3 protein. This table holds tens of thousands of distinct CDR3 sequences, over 3.5% found once. Sequenced input: whole blood. The source of these receptors is a female donor in good health. Some clones in this sample may be carry-over from other donors' samples. The CDR3 runs from the conserved cysteine through the conserved F or W. The D gene is left open where the match is weak. Clone size is not always given. Where it is, it says once, few, many or a class for expanded clones.

J gene | D gene | V gene | clone size | CDR3 protein | CDR3 DNA
TRBJ1-1 | - | TRBV6-6 | - | CASDRLNTEASF | TGTGCCAGCGACAGATTGAACACTGAAGCTTCCTTT
TRBJ1-5 | TRBD1 | TRBV6-6 | many | CASRDGTGDSNQPQHF | TGTGCCAGCAGAGACGGGACAGGGGATAGCAATCAGCCCCAGCATTTT
TRBJ2-3 | TRBD1 | TRBV6-2/TRBV6-3 | many | CASSSLFLLRDRF | TGTGCCAGCAGTTCCCTTTTCCTGCTTCGGGACAGGTTT
TRBJ2-1 | TRBD2 | TRBV20-1 | many | CSAAGGPVSYNEQFF | TGCAGTGCAGCGGGGGGGCCTGTCTCCTACAATGAGCAGTTCTTC
TRBJ2-5 | - | TRBV3-1 | once | CASSQVSGRETQYF | TGTGCCAGCAGCCAAGTGTCGGGACGAGAGACCCAGTACTTC
TRBJ1-5 | - | TRBV5-1 | many | CASSLGQTNQPQHF | TGCGCCAGCAGCTTGGGACAGACCAATCAGCCCCAGCATTTT
TRBJ2-3 | TRBD1 | TRBV4-3 | medium-sized | CASSQGTGGDTQYF | TGCGCCAGCAGCCAAGGGACAGGGGGGGATACGCAGTATTTT
TRBJ1-1 | - | TRBV7-3 | medium-sized | CASSVIVLGDTEAFF | TGTGCCAGCAGCGTCATAGTCCTGGGGGACACTGAAGCTTTCTTT
TRBJ1-4 | - | TRBV2 | many | CASLRHPRDEKLFF | TGTGCCAGTCTTCGACACCCCCGGGATGAAAAACTGTTTTTT
TRBJ2-1 | TRBD2 | TRBV5-1 | few | CASSLSSSGGYNEQFF | TGCGCCAGCAGCTTGAGTTCTAGCGGGGGGTACAATGAGCAGTTCTTC
TRBJ2-5 | - | TRBV29-1 | many | CSVRLGQETQYF | TGCAGCGTTCGTCTCGGTCAAGAGACCCAGTACTTC
TRBJ1-3 | - | TRBV28 | many | CASSPSGGLSGNTIYF | TGTGCCAGCAGTCCATCCGGGGGGCTCTCTGGAAACACCATATATTTT
TRBJ1-6 | TRBD1 | TRBV6-1 | many | CARPGTGDNSPLHF | TGTGCCAGACCTGGGACAGGGGATAATTCACCCCTCCACTTT
TRBJ1-1 | - | TRBV27 | many | CASSFGGNTEAFF | TGTGCCAGCAGTTTTGGAGGTAACACTGAAGCTTTCTTT
TRBJ2-7 | - | TRBV4-2 | - | CASSQSPYEQYF | TGTGCCAGCAGCCAATCGCCCTACGAGCAGTACTTC
TRBJ1-5 | TRBD1 | TRBV6-1 | many | CASSEETGTGYQPQHF | TGTGCCAGCAGTGAAGAGACTGGGACAGGGTACCAGCCCCAGCATTTT
TRBJ1-5 | - | TRBV30 | many | CAWSVGRGYSNQPQHF | TGTGCCTGGAGTGTCGGTCGGGGGTATAGCAATCAGCCCCAGCATTTT